This T cell receptor beta chain was profiled in a study of blood T cell repertoires in COVID-19. Sequencing was performed with immunoSEQ multiplex PCR; in TCRdb, only in-frame clones are kept and a portion is missing. The sample records approximately 240,000 clones, 70% to 85% being singletons. The CDR3 covers 17 residues. CDR1 is KGHDR, CDR2 SFDVKD, per germline. V lost 3 bases and J lost 6; bases outside the gene matches: 10. The chain combines TRBV24-1 with TRBJ2-3; 11 bases fit TRBD1. Specimen: PBMCs or T cells enriched from blood (not recorded which). The source is a woman in her forties with acute COVID-19. The CDR3 protein is CATSDTRTGGPMDTQYF. CDR3 coding DNA: TGTGCCACCAGTGATACCCGGACAGGGGGCCCAATGGATACGCAGTATTTT.